Below are 8 T cell receptor beta chains sequenced from a single sample in a study of OX40 agonist ivuxolimab in advanced cancers. Method: immunoSEQ multiplex PCR; TCRdb's copy keeps in-frame clones and lacks some. The table lists 30,000 to 45,000 clones, roughly 80% of them singletons. This specimen consisted of CD4+ or CD8+ T cells sorted from blood, obtained in a trial of the OX40 agonist ivuxolimab. The receptors stem from an adult with an advanced solid tumor such as melanoma, head and neck, liver or kidney cancer.

V is TRBV2 and J is TRBJ2-3; D may be TRBD2 (5 bases). From germline, CDR1 is SNHLY and CDR2 FYNNEI. The CDR3 loop spans 12 amino acids. Trimming removed 6 bases from V and 5 bases from J, with 9 bases in between. CDR3 amino acids: CASRAEVDTQYF. The CDR3 DNA is TGTGCCAGCAGAGCGGAGGTAGATACGCAGTATTTT.

The V and J genes are TRBV6-6 and TRBJ2-2; D is ambiguous. Trimming took 5 bases from V and 6 from J, leaving 4 bases between them. Per germline, CDR1 MNHNY and CDR2 SVGAGI (reference sequence). This CDR3 region has 11 residues. CDR3 in amino acids: CASSLPGELFF. The CDR3 DNA is TGTGCCAGCAGTCTCCCCGGGGAGCTGTTTTTT.

This chain uses TRBV30 with TRBJ2-4; D remains ambiguous. Germline CDR1 reads GTSNPN; CDR2 reads SVGIG (reference sequence). The CDR3 has 12 amino acids. V lost 0 bases and J 8 bases, leaving 8 bases between the germline ends. The CDR3 region has the DNA TGTGCCTGGAGTGTAGATGCGGACATTCAGTACTTC. Translation gives CAWSVDADIQYF. The entire variable domain, with the rest obtained from reference TRBV30 and TRBJ2-4, is as follows: SQTIHQWPATLVQPVGSPLSLECTVEGTSNPNLYWYRQAAGRGLQLLFYSVGIGQISSEVPQNLSASRPQDRQFILSSKKLLLSDSGFYLCAWSVDADIQYFGAGTRLSVL.

The chain uses TRBV4-1 and TRBJ2-7; D unresolved. The V gene's germline CDR1 is MGHRA and CDR2 YSYEKL. V was clipped by 0 bases and J by 3 bases, with 15 bases between them. The CDR3 sequence is 16 residues long. CDR3 sequence: CASSQDRTGGYYEQYF. Written as DNA, the CDR3 is TGCGCCAGCAGCCAAGATCGAACCGGCGGATACTACGAGCAGTACTTC.

The gene calls are TRBV6-6 and TRBJ1-3, with 7 bases matching TRBD1. Germline-derived CDR1 and CDR2 are MNHNY and SVGAGI (reference sequence). The CDR3 spans 16 residues. Trimming cost V 4 bases and J 4 bases; bases outside gene matches: 10. The CDR3 loop reads CASSSPDRAGGNTIYF. The CDR3, as DNA: TGTGCCAGCAGTTCCCCCGACAGGGCGGGGGGAAACACCATATATTTT.

This chain joins TRBV2 and TRBJ2-5; 10 nucleotides line up with TRBD2. V was clipped by 4 bases and J by 5 bases; unmatched bases: 7. Germline V CDR1 and CDR2: SNHLY, FYNNEI. The CDR3 is 15 residues long. CDR3 in amino acids: CASSGSLAGSETQYF. DNA of the CDR3: TGTGCCAGCAGTGGCTCACTAGCGGGGAGTGAGACCCAGTACTTC.

The V gene is TRBV4-1, the J gene TRBJ2-7; 8 bases fit TRBD1. The CDR3 sequence is 15 residues long. V lost 1 base, J lost 3 bases, and 5 bases stayed unmatched. Germline lookup yields CDR1 MGHRA and CDR2 YSYEKL. The CDR3 DNA reads as TGCGCCAGCAGCCAAGCAGGGGGCTTTTTCTACGAGCAGTACTTC. Encoded protein: CASSQAGGFFYEQYF.

The chain is built from TRBV5-1 and TRBJ2-4; D not certain. CDR1 and CDR2 (germline): SGHRS, YFSETQ. Trimming stripped 0 bases from V and 2 bases from J, with 6 bases between. This CDR3 has 14 amino acids. The CDR3 region is CASSLGDSKNIQYF. The CDR3 DNA is TGCGCCAGCAGCTTGGGAGACTCCAAAAACATTCAGTACTTC.